This T cell receptor beta chain was sequenced in a study of blood T cell repertoires in COVID-19. The protocol was immunoSEQ multiplex PCR, while the TCRdb copy is restricted to in-frame clones and leaves out a portion. The table shows just over 300,000 clones, with 87% occurring only once. The clonotype comes from a man between 18 and 29 years old with active or convalescent COVID-19. Sequencing input: peripheral blood.

The CDR3 sequence: CASSGTGLNSPLHF. The CDR3 bases are TGTGCCAGCAGTGGGACAGGCCTTAATTCACCCCTCCACTTT. The chain has TRBV28 and TRBJ1-6, with 8 bases identical to TRBD1. Losses at the gene ends were 5 bases for V and 6 bases for J; bases not matched to a gene: 3. The CDR3 is made up of 14 amino acids. Germline V gene sequence: CDR1 MDHEN, CDR2 SYDVKM.